These T cell receptor beta chains were read from a single sample in a study of cytomegalovirus exposure and HLA in healthy donors. Clones were sequenced by immunoSEQ multiplex PCR, and TCRdb holds only the in-frame ones, with some missing. Its clone listing holds tens of thousands of clones. The specimen was PBMCs. Receptor source: a woman in her sixties in good health and CMV-seronegative. The CDR3 runs from the conserved cysteine through the conserved F or W. The D gene is left open where the match is weak.

TGTGCCAGCAGCCAAGCAACCGGGACTAGCGTATACGAGCAGTACTTC | CASSQATGTSVYEQYF | TRBJ2-7 | TRBD2 | TRBV4-2
TGTGCCAGCAGTGACGGTGCAGGGACAGCTACCTATGGCTACACCTTC | CASSDGAGTATYGYTF | TRBJ1-2 | TRBD1 | TRBV6-4
TGTGCCAGCAGTTCCATTGACAGAGTCCTTGGAGATACGCAGTATTTT | CASSSIDRVLGDTQYF | TRBJ2-3 | - | TRBV6-5
TGTGCCTGGAGTGTCGCGGGGGGGTTTTTCCGATCACCCCTCCACTTT | CAWSVAGGFFRSPLHF | TRBJ1-6 | - | TRBV30
TGTGCCAGCGCCCTCCGGGACAGGGAGGGGAAGGGGACCGGGGAGCTGTTTTTT | CASALRDREGKGTGELFF | TRBJ2-2 | TRBD1 | TRBV5-4
TGCGCCAGCGAGGGCCAGGGGGCCTACGAGCAGTACTTC | CASEGQGAYEQYF | TRBJ2-7 | TRBD1 | TRBV10-2
TGTGCCACCCTGCTCCCGGGAGGCTATGAGCAGTTCTTC | CATLLPGGYEQFF | TRBJ2-1 | TRBD2 | TRBV28
TGTGCCAGTCAGCGCACCCTCGGGGAGCAGTTCTTC | CASQRTLGEQFF | TRBJ2-1 | - | TRBV19
TGCGCCAGCAGCTTGGAGGGCGGGAGTCCCTACGAGCAGTACTTC | CASSLEGGSPYEQYF | TRBJ2-7 | TRBD2 | TRBV5-1
TGTGCCAGCAGTGCGCGGGCCCCACTCTACGAGCAGTACTTC | CASSARAPLYEQYF | TRBJ2-7 | - | TRBV6-1
TGCGCCAGCAGCCAAGCCCCAGGACTAGCCAAAAACATTCAGTACTTC | CASSQAPGLAKNIQYF | TRBJ2-4 | - | TRBV4-1
TGTGCCACCGATAGGGGCTCTAACTCCTACGAGCAGTACTTC | CATDRGSNSYEQYF | TRBJ2-7 | - | TRBV6-1
TGTGCCAGCAGCTTAGAAGGGAGGGCAGCTAACTATGGCTACACCTTC | CASSLEGRAANYGYTF | TRBJ1-2 | - | TRBV7-9
TGCGCCAGCGGAATAGCGGGAGACACCGGGGAGCTGTTTTTT | CASGIAGDTGELFF | TRBJ2-2 | TRBD2 | TRBV4-1
TGCGCCAGCAGCCAAGCTTCGGCAGGGTTGAACGAGCAGTACTTC | CASSQASAGLNEQYF | TRBJ2-7 | - | TRBV4-1
TGCGCCAGCAGTGAGGCAGGGAGGGCTGAAGCTTTCTTT | CASSEAGRAEAFF | TRBJ1-1 | - | TRBV10-1
TGTGCCACGGGACAGTCCCTCTCTGGAAACACCATATATTTT | CATGQSLSGNTIYF | TRBJ1-3 | TRBD1 | TRBV19
TGTGCCAGCAGCCAGGACAGGGGGAATCAGCCCCAGCATTTT | CASSQDRGNQPQHF | TRBJ1-5 | TRBD1 | TRBV11-2
TGCGCCAGCAGCCGAGACAGGTACTCCTACAATGAGCAGTTCTTC | CASSRDRYSYNEQFF | TRBJ2-1 | - | TRBV5-1
TGCGCCAGCAGCCAAGACGCGTTTTCACCCCTCCACTTT | CASSQDAFSPLHF | TRBJ1-6 | - | TRBV4-1
TGTGCCAGCAGCTCAGGACAGGGGTATGGCTACACCTTC | CASSSGQGYGYTF | TRBJ1-2 | TRBD1 | TRBV6-4
TGTGCCAGTAGATCGGACAGGGGCTTTGGAAGGGCTGAAGCTTTCTTT | CASRSDRGFGRAEAFF | TRBJ1-1 | TRBD1 | TRBV19
TGTGCCAGCAGTTATTCCCCTACAGGGCTGGCCGGGGAGCTGTTTTTT | CASSYSPTGLAGELFF | TRBJ2-2 | - | TRBV6-5
TGTGCCAGCAGCTTCACAGGGGGCTCATATGAGCAGTACTTC | CASSFTGGSYEQYF | TRBJ2-7 | TRBD1 | TRBV7-9
TGTGCCAGCAGTTACTTGAGGGGGACAGATACGCAGTATTTT | CASSYLRGTDTQYF | TRBJ2-3 | - | TRBV6-5
TGTGCCAGTAGTATAGGAACGGGAACAGGGAACTACGAGCAGTACTTC | CASSIGTGTGNYEQYF | TRBJ2-7 | - | TRBV19
TGTGCTAGCAGCCGCGGGGGTGCTGGAAACACCATATATTTT | CASSRGGAGNTIYF | TRBJ1-3 | - | TRBV7-7
TGTGCCTGGAGTGGCGGGCTTCCCTACAATGAGCAGTTCTTC | CAWSGGLPYNEQFF | TRBJ2-1 | - | TRBV30
TGTGCCAGCTCACCCGCAGGGGTGAACACTGAAGCTTTCTTT | CASSPAGVNTEAFF | TRBJ1-1 | - | TRBV18
TGTGCCAGCAGTCCGCCAGGACAAGTCTACAATGAGCAGTTCTTC | CASSPPGQVYNEQFF | TRBJ2-1 | - | TRBV28
TGTGCCACGTCTAGCGGGAGGGCCGGGGGGGAGACCCAGTACTTC | CATSSGRAGGETQYF | TRBJ2-5 | TRBD2 | TRBV6-1
TGTGCCAGCAGCTTGCGGGGGGCGAGGTACGAGCAGTACTTC | CASSLRGARYEQYF | TRBJ2-7 | TRBD2 | TRBV11-1
TGTGCCAGCAGCCTCGACAGGGGGCGACAAGAGACCCAGTACTTC | CASSLDRGRQETQYF | TRBJ2-5 | TRBD1 | TRBV2